Following are 15 T cell receptor beta chains from one sample sequenced in a study of neurological immune-mediated disorders. MiXCR, applied by TCRdb to the 5' RACE reads, yields one record per CDR3 protein. Of around 16,000 distinct CDR3 sequences listed, roughly 10% are singletons. The source material was CD8+ T cells from blood. The receptor source for this set is a man aged 50 to 59 in good health.

There are many counts of this clonotype. The chain is built from TRBV6-2 or TRBV6-3 and TRBJ2-2, with a tentative D call TRBD2 (5 bases). This CDR3 contains 16 residues. V was trimmed by 0 bases and J by 4 bases, leaving 12 bases between them. The germline V gene has CDR1 MNHEY and CDR2 SVGEGT. The CDR3 sequence: CASSYSVLAPTGELFF. The CDR3 DNA sequence: TGTGCCAGCAGTTACTCTGTTCTAGCTCCCACCGGGGAGCTGTTTTTT.

Ten or more counts support this clonotype. V is TRBV6-6 and J is TRBJ2-3; 14 nucleotides match TRBD2. The CDR3 is made up of 17 amino acids. Trimming at V came to 6 bases and at J to 7 bases, leaving 12 bases not matched to a gene. Germline V CDR1 and CDR2: MNHNY, SVGAGI (reference sequence). The CDR3 DNA is TGTGCCAGCAGCCTTCTCGGACTAGCGGGAGGCATAAATACGCAGTATTTT. As protein: CASSLLGLAGGINTQYF.

This clonotype was counted at least ten times. This chain connects TRBV20-1 to TRBJ2-7, with no clear D. Germline CDR1 is DFQATT and CDR2 is SNEGSKA (reference sequence). V gave up 5 bases and J gave up 6 bases, with 11 bases separating them. The CDR3 consists of 11 residues. CDR3: CSASTMREQYF. CDR3 bases: TGCAGTGCTTCCACAATGCGCGAGCAGTACTTC.

This clonotype was counted at least ten times. This sequence joins TRBV4-3 and TRBJ2-7; D unclear. With 0 bases removed from V and 2 bases from J, the gap between germline ends came to 11 bases. Germline-derived CDR1 and CDR2 are LGHNA and YSLEER. The CDR3 spans 15 residues. The CDR3 loop is CASSQEEANTYEQYF. As DNA, the CDR3 is TGCGCCAGCAGCCAAGAAGAGGCCAACACCTACGAGCAGTACTTC.

This clonotype appeared many times. The V call is TRBV28, the J call TRBJ1-5, with TRBD1 as a possible D gene (6 bases). Germline V gene lookup returns CDR1 MDHEN and CDR2 SYDVKM. This CDR3 is 13 amino acids long. V gave up 3 bases and J gave up 7 bases, with 10 bases separating them. The CDR3 spells CASSLSRGQPQHF. The CDR3 coding sequence is TGTGCCAGCAGTTTGTCCAGGGGCCAGCCCCAGCATTTT.

In this sample, this clonotype turned up many times. This sequence joins TRBV12-3 or TRBV12-4 and TRBJ2-1, with 10 nucleotides matching TRBD1. Losses at the gene ends were 5 bases for V and 8 bases for J; bases not matched to a gene: 9. The CDR3 contains 15 residues. The CDR3 is CASSPRDRGIYEQFF. The CDR3 DNA sequence: TGTGCCAGCAGTCCCCGGGACAGGGGTATATATGAGCAGTTCTTC.

In this sample, this clonotype turned up many times. The chain recombines TRBV7-3 with TRBJ2-3; D remains unclear. V was shortened by 2 bases and J by 4 bases, with 10 bases between the two germline ends. The CDR3 consists of 14 residues. Germline V gene data show CDR1 as SGHTA and CDR2 as FQGTGA. The CDR3 DNA reads TGTGCCAGCAGCTTATGGGCTAGTTCAGATACGCAGTATTTT. It encodes CASSLWASSDTQYF. The complete variable domain, with remaining parts taken from reference TRBV7-3 and TRBJ2-3, reads GAGVSQTPSNKVTEKGKYVELRCDPISGHTALYWYRQSLGQGPEFLIYFQGTGAADDSGLPNDRFFAVRPEGSVSTLKIQRTERGDSAVYLCASSLWASSDTQYFGPGTRLTVL.

This clonotype was seen at least ten times. For the CDR3, the DNA is TGCGCCAGCAGCCCTGGACAGGGCTTCAATCAGCCCCAGCATTTT. Amino acids: CASSPGQGFNQPQHF. The rearrangement uses TRBV5-1 and TRBJ1-5; 8 bases line up with TRBD1. CDR1 SGHRS and CDR2 YFSETQ come from the germline V gene. Trimming at V came to 4 bases and at J to 3 bases, leaving 6 bases not matched to a gene. CDR3 length: 15 residues. Variable domain in full (rest from reference TRBV5-1 and TRBJ1-5): KAGVTQTPRYLIKTRGQQVTLSCSPISGHRSVSWYQQTPGQGLQFLFEYFSETQRNKGNFPGRFSGRQFSNSRSEMNVSTLELGDSALYLCASSPGQGFNQPQHFGDGTRLSIL.

This clonotype was seen ten or more times. The gene calls are TRBV5-6 and TRBJ1-1; D gene uncertain. The germline V gene has CDR1 SGHDT and CDR2 YYEEEE. The V end lost 0 bases, the J end lost 0 bases, and 9 bases lay between the germline ends. The CDR3 runs 15 residues. The CDR3 reads CASSLVGQVNTEAFF. DNA for the CDR3: TGTGCCAGCAGCTTGGTGGGCCAGGTGAACACTGAAGCTTTCTTT.

This clonotype was counted many times. The V gene is TRBV7-8, the J gene TRBJ1-5, with no clear D. Trimming stripped 3 bases from V and 3 bases from J, with 6 bases between. This CDR3 has 13 amino acids. Germline V gene sequence: CDR1 SGHVS, CDR2 FQNEAQ. CDR3 in amino acids: CASSFGLNQPQHF. The CDR3 DNA is TGTGCCAGCAGCTTTGGCCTCAATCAGCCCCAGCATTTT.

The chain has TRBV18 and TRBJ2-2; D unclear. Germline-derived CDR1 and CDR2 are KGHSH and LQKENI. This CDR3 spans 14 amino acids. V lost 0 bases, J lost 4 bases, and 6 bases lay in between. CDR3 sequence: CASSPPGSTGELFF. DNA of the CDR3: TGTGCCAGCTCACCACCGGGCTCCACCGGGGAGCTGTTTTTT.

At least ten counts were recorded for this clonotype. The chain is built from TRBV5-1 and TRBJ2-7, with D hard to call. Trimming shortened V by 0 bases and J by 1 base, and 8 bases separated the two germline ends. The CDR3 is 14 amino acids. Germline values: CDR1 SGHRS, CDR2 YFSETQ. Here the CDR3 reads CASSLGVGSYEQYF. The DNA of the CDR3 is TGCGCCAGCAGCTTGGGCGTCGGATCCTACGAGCAGTACTTC.

This clonotype was recorded at least ten times. The CDR3 is CASSLWLAGSYNEQFF. Here the CDR3 DNA reads TGCGCCAGCAGCTTGTGGCTAGCGGGCTCCTACAATGAGCAGTTCTTC. This rearrangement joins TRBV5-1 to TRBJ2-1, with 8 nucleotides matching TRBD2. The CDR3 sequence is 16 residues long. Trimming removed 1 base from V and 0 bases from J; junction bases left unmatched: 3. Germline CDR1 reads SGHRS; CDR2 reads YFSETQ.

This clonotype was recorded many times. This chain connects TRBV5-6 to TRBJ2-4, with D possibly being TRBD1 (5 bases). V was shortened by 0 bases and J by 1 base, with 11 bases between the two germline ends. The CDR3 contains 16 residues. CDR1 SGHDT and CDR2 YYEEEE come from the germline V gene. This CDR3 reads CASSLGRAGAKNIQYF. CDR3 bases: TGTGCCAGCAGCTTGGGCAGGGCAGGGGCCAAAAACATTCAGTACTTC. The entire variable domain, with the rest obtained from reference TRBV5-6 and TRBJ2-4, is as follows: DAGVTQSPTHLIKTRGQQVTLRCSPKSGHDTVSWYQQALGQGPQFIFQYYEEEERQRGNFPDRFSGHQFPNYSSELNVNALLLGDSALYLCASSLGRAGAKNIQYFGAGTRLSVL.

This clonotype was observed at least ten times. The chain uses TRBV4-3 and TRBJ2-7; 8 nucleotides align to TRBD2. Germline V gene lookup returns CDR1 LGHNA and CDR2 YSLEER. The CDR3 has 15 residues. J lost 5 bases, V lost 4 bases, and 10 bases had no gene match. The CDR3 nucleotides read TGCGCCAGCAGCCGCACGCCCAGCGGGAGCGACGAGCAGTACTTC. It yields the protein CASSRTPSGSDEQYF.